Here is one TCR beta chain with its context. Its antigen is unidentified. These data are taken from a study of vaccination effects on CD4 cells after COVID-19. Background on the study: For each well, a few million PBMC were cultured with about 10 IU/ml IL-2 and 9 to 10 ug/ml peptides. Whole-study results and caveats: The study found marked clonal contraction of infection- and vaccine-induced clones late after vaccination. New vaccine-induced clones dominated post-vaccine spike-reactive clones in convalescents.

Method: immunoSEQ multiplex PCR; TCRdb's copy keeps in-frame clones and lacks some. The sample lists roughly 46,000 clones; around 80% were seen once. CDR3 length: 12 residues. The germline CDR1 and CDR2 sequences are KGHSH and LQKENI. V lost 5 bases and J 11 bases, leaving 15 bases between the germline ends. Having been cultured for about 10 days, the cells underwent CD4+ T cell isolation. This individual contracted SARS-CoV-2 between March and December 2020, as verified by PCR. All study participants received two doses of BNT162b2 or mRNA-1273 vaccine. The material was CD4+ T cells from PBMCs cultured without peptide, obtained after COVID-19 vaccination. The V gene is TRBV18, the J gene TRBJ2-5; the D gene is possibly TRBD1 (6 bases). The receptor comes from a human donor who had a prior SARS-CoV-2 infection. In DNA, the CDR3 is TGTGCCAGCTCAACCTTTCGGACAGAACAGTACTTC. Encoded protein: CASSTFRTEQYF.